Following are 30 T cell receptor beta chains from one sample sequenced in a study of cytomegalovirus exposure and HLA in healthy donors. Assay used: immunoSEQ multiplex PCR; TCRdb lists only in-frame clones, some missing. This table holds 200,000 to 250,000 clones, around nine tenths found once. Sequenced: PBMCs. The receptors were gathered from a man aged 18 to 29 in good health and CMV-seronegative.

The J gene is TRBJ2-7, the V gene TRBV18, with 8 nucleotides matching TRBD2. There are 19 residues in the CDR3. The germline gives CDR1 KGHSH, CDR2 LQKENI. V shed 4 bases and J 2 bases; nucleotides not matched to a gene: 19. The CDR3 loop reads CASSQGRGSTSGDPYEQYF. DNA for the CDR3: TGTGCCAGCTCACAAGGGCGGGGTAGTACTAGCGGAGACCCCTACGAGCAGTACTTC.

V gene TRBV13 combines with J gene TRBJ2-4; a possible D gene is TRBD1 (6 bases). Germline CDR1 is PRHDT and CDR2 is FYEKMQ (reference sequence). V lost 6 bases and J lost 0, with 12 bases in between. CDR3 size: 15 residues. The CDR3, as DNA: TGTGCCAGCAGTCCGACAGGACTAGCCAAAAACATTCAGTACTTC. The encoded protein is CASSPTGLAKNIQYF.

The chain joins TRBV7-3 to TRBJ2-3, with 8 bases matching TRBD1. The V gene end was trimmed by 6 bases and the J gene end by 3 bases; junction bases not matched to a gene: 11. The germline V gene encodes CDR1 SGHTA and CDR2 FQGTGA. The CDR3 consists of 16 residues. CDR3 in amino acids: CASSQGAKARTDTQYF. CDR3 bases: TGTGCCAGCAGTCAGGGGGCAAAAGCGAGGACAGATACGCAGTATTTT. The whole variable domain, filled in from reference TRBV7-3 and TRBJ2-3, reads GAGVSQTPSNKVTEKGKYVELRCDPISGHTALYWYRQSLGQGPEFLIYFQGTGAADDSGLPNDRFFAVRPEGSVSTLKIQRTERGDSAVYLCASSQGAKARTDTQYFGPGTRLTVL.

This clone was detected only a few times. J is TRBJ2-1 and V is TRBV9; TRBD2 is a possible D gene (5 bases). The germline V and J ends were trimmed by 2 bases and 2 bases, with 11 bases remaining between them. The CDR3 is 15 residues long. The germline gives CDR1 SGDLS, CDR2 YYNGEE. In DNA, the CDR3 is TGTGCCAGCAGCGTCCTAGCTGTCCCCTACAATGAGCAGTTCTTC. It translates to CASSVLAVPYNEQFF.

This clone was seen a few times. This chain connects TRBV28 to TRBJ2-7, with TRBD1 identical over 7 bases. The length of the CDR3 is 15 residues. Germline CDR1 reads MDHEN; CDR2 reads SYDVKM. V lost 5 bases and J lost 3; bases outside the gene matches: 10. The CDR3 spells CASSMGQLQFYEQYF. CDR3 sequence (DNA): TGTGCCAGCAGTATGGGACAGCTACAGTTCTACGAGCAGTACTTC. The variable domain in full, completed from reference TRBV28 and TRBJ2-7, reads DVKVTQSSRYLVKRTGEKVFLECVQDMDHENMFWYRQDPGLGLRLIYFSYDVKMKEKGDIPEGYSVSREKKERFSLILESASTNQTSMYLCASSMGQLQFYEQYFGPGTRLTVT.

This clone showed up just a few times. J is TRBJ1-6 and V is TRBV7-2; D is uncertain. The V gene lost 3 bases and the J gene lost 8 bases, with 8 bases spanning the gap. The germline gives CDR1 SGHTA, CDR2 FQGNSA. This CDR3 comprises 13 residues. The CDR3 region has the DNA TGTGCCAGCAGCTTGGAGGGATATTCACCCCTCCACTTT. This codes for CASSLEGYSPLHF.

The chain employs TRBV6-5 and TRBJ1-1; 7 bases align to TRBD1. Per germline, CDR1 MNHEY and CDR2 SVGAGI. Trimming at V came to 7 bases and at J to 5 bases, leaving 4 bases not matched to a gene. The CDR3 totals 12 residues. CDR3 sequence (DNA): TGTGCCAGCACCGACAGGGTGACTGAAGCTTTCTTT. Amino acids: CASTDRVTEAFF.

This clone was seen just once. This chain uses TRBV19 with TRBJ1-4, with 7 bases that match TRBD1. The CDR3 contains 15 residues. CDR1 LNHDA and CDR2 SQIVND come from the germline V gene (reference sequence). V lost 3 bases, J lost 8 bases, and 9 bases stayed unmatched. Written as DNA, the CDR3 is TGTGCCAGTAGTATTTCGGGACAGAAAGGGGAAAAACTGTTTTTT. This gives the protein CASSISGQKGEKLFF.

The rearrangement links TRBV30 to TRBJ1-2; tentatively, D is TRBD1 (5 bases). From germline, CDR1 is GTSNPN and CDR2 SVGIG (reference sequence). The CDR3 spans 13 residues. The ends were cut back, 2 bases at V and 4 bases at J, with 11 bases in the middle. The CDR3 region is CAWSRTSSYGYTF. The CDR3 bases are TGTGCCTGGAGTAGGACATCTAGCTATGGCTACACCTTC.

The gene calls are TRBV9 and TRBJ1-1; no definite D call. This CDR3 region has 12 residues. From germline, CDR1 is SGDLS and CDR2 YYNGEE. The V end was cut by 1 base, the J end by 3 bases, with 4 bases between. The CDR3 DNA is TGTGCCAGCAGCGTAAGAGACACTGAAGCTTTCTTT. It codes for CASSVRDTEAFF.

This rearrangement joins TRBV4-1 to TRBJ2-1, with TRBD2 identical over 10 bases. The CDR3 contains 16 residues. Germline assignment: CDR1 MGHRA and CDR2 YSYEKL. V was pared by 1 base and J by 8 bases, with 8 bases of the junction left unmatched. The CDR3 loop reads CASSQVPSGRGYEQFF. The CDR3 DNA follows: TGCGCCAGCAGCCAAGTCCCTAGCGGGAGAGGGTATGAGCAGTTCTTC.

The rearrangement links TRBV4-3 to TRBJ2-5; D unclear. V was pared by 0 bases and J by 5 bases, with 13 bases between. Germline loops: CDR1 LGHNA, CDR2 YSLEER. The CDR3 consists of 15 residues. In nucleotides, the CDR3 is TGCGCCAGCAGCCAAGACAGTTCAGCGATTGAGACCCAGTACTTC. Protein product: CASSQDSSAIETQYF.

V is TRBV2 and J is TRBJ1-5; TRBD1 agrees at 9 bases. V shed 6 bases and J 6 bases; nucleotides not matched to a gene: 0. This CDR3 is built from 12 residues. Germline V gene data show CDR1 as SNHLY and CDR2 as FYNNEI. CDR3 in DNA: TGTGCCAGCAGGGACAGGGGTCAGCCCCAGCATTTT. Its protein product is CASRDRGQPQHF.

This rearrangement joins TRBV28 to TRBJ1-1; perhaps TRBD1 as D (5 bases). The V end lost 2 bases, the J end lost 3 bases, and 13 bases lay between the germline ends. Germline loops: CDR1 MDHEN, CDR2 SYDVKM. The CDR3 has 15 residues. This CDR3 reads CASSLLDRTDTEAFF. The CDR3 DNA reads TGTGCCAGCAGTTTACTCGACAGAACGGACACTGAAGCTTTCTTT.

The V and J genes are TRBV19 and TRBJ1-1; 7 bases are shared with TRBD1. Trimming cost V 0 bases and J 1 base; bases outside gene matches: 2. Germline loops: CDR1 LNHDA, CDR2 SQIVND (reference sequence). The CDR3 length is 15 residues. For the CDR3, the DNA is TGTGCCAGTAGTATAGAGGGGACAGCGAACACTGAAGCTTTCTTT. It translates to CASSIEGTANTEAFF.

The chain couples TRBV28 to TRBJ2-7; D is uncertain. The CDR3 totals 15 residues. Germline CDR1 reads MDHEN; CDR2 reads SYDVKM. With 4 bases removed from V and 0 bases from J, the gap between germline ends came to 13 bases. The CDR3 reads CASSSLTRSSYEQYF. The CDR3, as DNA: TGTGCCAGCAGTTCTCTGACACGAAGCTCCTACGAGCAGTACTTC.

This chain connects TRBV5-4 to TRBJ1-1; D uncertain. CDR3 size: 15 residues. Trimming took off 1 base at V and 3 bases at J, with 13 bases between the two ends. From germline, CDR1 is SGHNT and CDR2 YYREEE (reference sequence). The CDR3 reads CASSLIAGRDTEAFF. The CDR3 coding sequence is TGTGCCAGCAGCTTGATCGCGGGAAGGGACACTGAAGCTTTCTTT. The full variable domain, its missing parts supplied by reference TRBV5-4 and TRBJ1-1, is ETGVTQSPTHLIKTRGQQVTLRCSSQSGHNTVSWYQQALGQGPQFIFQYYREEENGRGNFPPRFSGLQFPNYSSELNVNALELDDSALYLCASSLIAGRDTEAFFGQGTRLTVV.

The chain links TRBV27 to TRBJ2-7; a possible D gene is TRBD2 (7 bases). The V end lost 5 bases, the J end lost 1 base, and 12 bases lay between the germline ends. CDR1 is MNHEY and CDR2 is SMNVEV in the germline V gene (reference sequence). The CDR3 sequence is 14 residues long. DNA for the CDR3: TGTGCCAGCAGTCCGCGGGGGCCTTCCTACGAGCAGTACTTC. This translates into CASSPRGPSYEQYF.

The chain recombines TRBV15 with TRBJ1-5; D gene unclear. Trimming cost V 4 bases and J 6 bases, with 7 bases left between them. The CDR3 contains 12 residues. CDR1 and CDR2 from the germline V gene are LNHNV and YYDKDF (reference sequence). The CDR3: CATSTDIQPQHF. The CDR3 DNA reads TGTGCCACCAGCACCGACATTCAGCCCCAGCATTTT.

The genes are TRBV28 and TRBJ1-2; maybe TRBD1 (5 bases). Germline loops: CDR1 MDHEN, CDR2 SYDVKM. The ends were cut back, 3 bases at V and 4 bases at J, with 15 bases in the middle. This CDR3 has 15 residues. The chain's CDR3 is CASSFPRRGLYGYTF. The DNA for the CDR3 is TGTGCCAGCAGTTTCCCTCGGAGGGGCCTCTATGGCTACACCTTC.

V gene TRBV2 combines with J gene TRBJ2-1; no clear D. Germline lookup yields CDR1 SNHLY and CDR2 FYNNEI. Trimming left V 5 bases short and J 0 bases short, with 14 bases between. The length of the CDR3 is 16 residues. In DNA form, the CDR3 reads TGTGCCAGCAGTAGAGAGCTACAGCACTCCTACAATGAGCAGTTCTTC. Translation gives CASSRELQHSYNEQFF.

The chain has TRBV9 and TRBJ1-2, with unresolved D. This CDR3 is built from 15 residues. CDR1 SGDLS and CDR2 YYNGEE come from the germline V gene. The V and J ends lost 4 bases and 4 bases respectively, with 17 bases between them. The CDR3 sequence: CASSRDRAGIYGYTF. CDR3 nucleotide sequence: TGTGCCAGCAGCCGAGACCGAGCGGGGATCTATGGCTACACCTTC.

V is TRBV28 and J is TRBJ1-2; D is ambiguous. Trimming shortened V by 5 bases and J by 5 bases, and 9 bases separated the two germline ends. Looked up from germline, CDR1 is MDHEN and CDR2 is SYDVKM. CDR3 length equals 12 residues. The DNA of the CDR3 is TGTGCCAGCAGTGCCCGACTATATGGCTACACCTTC. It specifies CASSARLYGYTF.

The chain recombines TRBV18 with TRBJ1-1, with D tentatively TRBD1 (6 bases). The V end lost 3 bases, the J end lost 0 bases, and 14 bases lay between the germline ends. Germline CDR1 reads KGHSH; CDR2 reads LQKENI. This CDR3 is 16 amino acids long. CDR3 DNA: TGTGCCAGCTCACCTTACTCACAGGGCATGAACACTGAAGCTTTCTTT. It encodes CASSPYSQGMNTEAFF.

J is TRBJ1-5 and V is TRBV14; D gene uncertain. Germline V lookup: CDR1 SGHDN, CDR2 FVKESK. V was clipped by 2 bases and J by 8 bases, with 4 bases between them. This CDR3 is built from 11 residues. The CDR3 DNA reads TGTGCCAGCAGCCAAATAAAGCCCCAGCATTTT. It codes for CASSQIKPQHF.

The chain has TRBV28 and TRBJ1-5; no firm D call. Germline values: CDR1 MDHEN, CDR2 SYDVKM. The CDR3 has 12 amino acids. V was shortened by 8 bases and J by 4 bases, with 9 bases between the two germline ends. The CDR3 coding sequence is TGTGCCAGCGAGGTGAGAAATCAGCCCCAGCATTTT. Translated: CASEVRNQPQHF.

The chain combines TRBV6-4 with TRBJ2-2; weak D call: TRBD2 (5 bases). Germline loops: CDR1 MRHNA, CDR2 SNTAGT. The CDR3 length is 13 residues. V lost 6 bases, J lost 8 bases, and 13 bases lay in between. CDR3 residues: CASSQEEYGELFF. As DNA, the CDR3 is TGTGCCAGCAGCCAGGAGGAGTATGGGGAGCTGTTTTTT.

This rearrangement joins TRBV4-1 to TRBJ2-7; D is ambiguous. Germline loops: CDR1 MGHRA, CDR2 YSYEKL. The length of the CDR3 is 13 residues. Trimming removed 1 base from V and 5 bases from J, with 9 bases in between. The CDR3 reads CASSQGFSDEQYF. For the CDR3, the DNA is TGCGCCAGCAGCCAAGGTTTTTCCGACGAGCAGTACTTC.

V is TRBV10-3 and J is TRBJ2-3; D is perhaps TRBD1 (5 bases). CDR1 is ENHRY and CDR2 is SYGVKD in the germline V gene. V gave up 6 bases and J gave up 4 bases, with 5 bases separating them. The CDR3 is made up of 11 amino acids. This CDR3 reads CAISRADTQYF. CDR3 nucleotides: TGTGCCATCAGCAGGGCAGATACGCAGTATTTT.

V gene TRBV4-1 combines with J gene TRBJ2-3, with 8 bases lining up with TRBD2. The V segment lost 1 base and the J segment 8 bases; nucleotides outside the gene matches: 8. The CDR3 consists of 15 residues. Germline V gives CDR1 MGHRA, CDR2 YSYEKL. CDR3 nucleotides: TGCGCCAGCAGCCAAGTGAGGACTAGCCGGGTTACGCAGTATTTT. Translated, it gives CASSQVRTSRVTQYF.